The 29 T cell receptor beta chains in this list originate from one sample, sequenced in a study of OX40 agonist ivuxolimab in advanced cancers. The protocol was immunoSEQ multiplex PCR, while the TCRdb copy is restricted to in-frame clones and leaves out a portion. The profile covers some 80,000 clones, with 70% to 85% appearing a single time and less than 9.5% taken by the ten largest. The input for sequencing was CD4+ or CD8+ T cells sorted from blood, taken in a trial of the OX40 agonist ivuxolimab. These receptors all stem from an adult with an advanced solid tumor such as melanoma, head and neck, liver or kidney cancer.

The chain couples TRBV27 to TRBJ1-6; tentative D call: TRBD1 (5 bases). Germline V CDR1 and CDR2: MNHEY, SMNVEV (reference sequence). This CDR3 spans 13 amino acids. Trimming removed 6 bases at V and 7 bases at J, with 10 bases between. CDR3 in amino acids: CASRTGPNSPLHF. CDR3 bases: TGTGCCAGCAGAACAGGCCCAAATTCACCCCTCCACTTT.

The V and J genes are TRBV29-1 and TRBJ2-2; TRBD2 aligns across 8 bases. The CDR3 is 14 residues long. Germline trimming cut 7 bases from V and 6 bases from J; bases unmatched to any gene: 10. The V gene's germline CDR1 is SQVTM and CDR2 ANQGSEA. The CDR3 DNA reads as TGCAGCGCCAAAGTAGCGGGAAAGGCCGGGGAGCTGTTTTTT. Its protein is CSAKVAGKAGELFF.

Turning to this clone: A junction end diverges from the germline sequence, so it may reflect a read error. This chain links TRBV6-5 with TRBJ2-5; 9 bases agree with TRBD2. In germline, CDR1 is MNHEY, CDR2 SVGAGI. The length of the CDR3 is 16 residues. CDR3 bases: TGTGTCAGCAGTTACTCGCTAGCGGGGCCCCAAGAGACCCAGTACTTC. This codes for CVSSYSLAGPQETQYF.

This clone appeared a single time. This chain joins TRBV9 and TRBJ2-1; D call uncertain. V lost 0 bases, J lost 7 bases, and 23 bases lay in between. Germline loops: CDR1 SGDLS, CDR2 YYNGEE. CDR3 size: 18 residues. Here the CDR3 reads CASSVVGMTTQDFNEQFF. CDR3 sequence (DNA): TGTGCCAGCAGCGTAGTGGGTATGACAACCCAGGATTTTAATGAGCAGTTCTTC.

The J gene is TRBJ1-1, the V gene TRBV7-3, with D tentatively TRBD1 (6 bases). V was cut by 5 bases and J by 4 bases, with 11 bases left in between. Germline V gives CDR1 SGHTA, CDR2 FQGTGA. The CDR3 consists of 13 residues. CDR3 residues: CASSPRDTTEAFF. The CDR3 DNA reads as TGTGCCAGCAGCCCCCGGGACACCACTGAAGCTTTCTTT.

The chain links TRBV19 to TRBJ1-1; 12 nucleotides align to TRBD1. Germline assignment: CDR1 LNHDA and CDR2 SQIVND (reference sequence). Trimming at V came to 3 bases and at J to 4 bases, leaving 12 bases not matched to a gene. This CDR3 spans 18 amino acids. As DNA, the CDR3 is TGTGCCAGTAGTATGGTAGTCGGGACAGGGGGCAGGGCCACTGAAGCTTTCTTT. Its protein product is CASSMVVGTGGRATEAFF.

The J gene is TRBJ2-1, the V gene TRBV7-9; D is undetermined. Germline V gene sequence: CDR1 SEHNR, CDR2 FQNEAQ (reference sequence). The CDR3 is 11 amino acids. V lost 5 bases to trimming and J lost 8 bases, with 7 bases between them. CDR3 sequence: CASSPVHEQFF. The CDR3 DNA reads TGTGCCAGCAGCCCAGTCCATGAGCAGTTCTTC.

The gene calls are TRBV7-8 and TRBJ1-3; a possible D gene is TRBD1 (6 bases). The CDR3 runs 18 residues. Germline CDR1 is SGHVS and CDR2 is FQNEAQ. V dropped 5 bases and J dropped 0 bases, with 20 bases sitting between them. The CDR3 reads CASSPYRVAPSSGNTIYF. CDR3 DNA: TGTGCCAGCAGCCCATACAGGGTAGCCCCTTCCTCTGGAAACACCATATATTTT.

In this sample, this clone turned up a few times. V usage is TRBV6-1 and J usage is TRBJ2-3; no clear D. The CDR3 length is 12 residues. V gave up 2 bases and J gave up 4 bases, with 4 bases separating them. Germline-derived CDR1 and CDR2 are MNHNS and SASEGT. The CDR3 reads CASSEYPDTQYF. CDR3 coding DNA: TGTGCCAGCAGTGAATACCCAGATACGCAGTATTTT.

The chain is built from TRBV10-2 and TRBJ2-7; a weak D match, TRBD1 (6 bases). Trimming stripped 5 bases from V and 1 base from J, with 12 bases between. Germline values: CDR1 WSHSY, CDR2 SAAADI. The CDR3 spans 14 residues. CDR3 region: CASSPVDSSYEQYF. CDR3 DNA: TGCGCCAGCAGTCCAGTGGACAGTTCCTACGAGCAGTACTTC.

The chain joins TRBV7-2 to TRBJ1-1, with 9 bases aligning to TRBD1. CDR1 and CDR2 from the germline V gene are SGHTA and FQGNSA. The CDR3 is 13 amino acids. V was clipped by 4 bases and J by 10 bases; unmatched bases: 7. The CDR3: CASSSGTGQIAFF. DNA of the CDR3: TGTGCCAGCAGCTCCGGGACAGGGCAAATAGCTTTCTTT.

The chain couples TRBV6-4 to TRBJ2-1; D is possibly TRBD1 (5 bases). Germline CDR1 reads MRHNA; CDR2 reads SNTAGT. This CDR3 comprises 15 residues. V was clipped by 4 bases and J by 0 bases, with 10 bases between them. CDR3: CASSVDTSSYNEQFF. The CDR3 DNA is TGTGCCAGCAGTGTGGACACAAGCTCCTACAATGAGCAGTTCTTC.

The V gene is TRBV2, the J gene TRBJ2-1; D unclear. The V gene's germline CDR1 is SNHLY and CDR2 FYNNEI. V was cut by 7 bases and J by 7 bases, with 11 bases left in between. The CDR3 runs to 12 residues. CDR3 region: CASMSVGNEQFF. The CDR3 DNA is TGTGCCAGCATGAGTGTGGGGAATGAGCAGTTCTTC.

V usage is TRBV2 and J usage is TRBJ1-1, with D possibly matching TRBD1 (6 bases). The germline V gene has CDR1 SNHLY and CDR2 FYNNEI. V gave up 4 bases and J gave up 5 bases, with 11 bases separating them. The CDR3 has 13 residues. In DNA, the CDR3 is TGTGCCAGCAGTGCACAGGGTACTACTGAAGCTTTCTTT. As protein: CASSAQGTTEAFF.

The chain combines TRBV11-2 with TRBJ2-5, with 10 bases identical to TRBD1. V shed 5 bases, J shed 5 bases, and the junction held 14 bases outside the gene matches. The CDR3 sequence is 17 residues long. CDR1 is SGHAT and CDR2 is FQNNGV in the germline V gene. Here the CDR3 DNA reads TGTGCCAGCAGCACGAGATGGGGGGACAGGGGCCGGGAGACCCAGTACTTC. Translating it yields CASSTRWGDRGRETQYF.

V and J are TRBV12-5 and TRBJ1-2, with 7 bases aligning to TRBD1. This CDR3 is built from 14 residues. Trimming at V came to 6 bases and at J to 1 base, leaving 5 bases not matched to a gene. Germline-derived CDR1 and CDR2 are LGHNT and FRNRAP. As DNA, the CDR3 is TGTGCTAGTGGCAAGACAGGGCTTAACTATGGCTACACCTTC. This translates into CASGKTGLNYGYTF.

This clone was observed a single time. This sequence joins TRBV6-6 and TRBJ2-3; 9 bases line up with TRBD1. V lost 7 bases to trimming and J lost 6 bases; unmatched junction nucleotides: 14. The V gene's germline CDR1 is MNHNY and CDR2 SVGAGI (reference sequence). The CDR3 is made up of 16 amino acids. The CDR3 DNA is TGTGCCAGCAAAAACAGGGGACAGGGACCGTGGGATACGCAGTATTTT. Translating gives CASKNRGQGPWDTQYF.

V usage is TRBV7-2 and J usage is TRBJ1-1; tentative D call: TRBD1 (5 bases). Germline V gene data show CDR1 as SGHTA and CDR2 as FQGNSA. V lost 0 bases, J lost 3 bases, and 14 bases lay in between. The CDR3 is 16 amino acids. In DNA form, the CDR3 reads TGTGCCAGCAGCTTAGCGGTTAGGGGTTCCTACACTGAAGCTTTCTTT. This sequence encodes CASSLAVRGSYTEAFF.

The CDR3 spells CASSLDAGLDLFF. The CDR3 DNA is TGTGCCAGCAGTCTTGACGCGGGACTAGACCTTTTCTTC. The V call is TRBV6-4, the J call TRBJ2-1; 8 bases fit TRBD2. Trimming took 5 bases from V and 16 from J; bases not matched to a gene: 13. The CDR3 sequence is 13 residues long. Germline values: CDR1 MRHNA, CDR2 SNTAGT.

A single count supports this clone. The chain is built from TRBV4-1 and TRBJ1-2, with a possible D match to TRBD1 (5 bases). Germline CDR1 reads MGHRA; CDR2 reads YSYEKL. The V gene lost 1 base and the J gene lost 4 bases, with 22 bases spanning the gap. The CDR3 spans 18 residues. CDR3 in amino acids: CASSQVLPRGAAVYGYTF. The CDR3 DNA reads TGCGCCAGCAGCCAAGTTCTGCCGAGAGGGGCCGCGGTCTATGGCTACACCTTC.

The chain links TRBV7-3 to TRBJ1-3; possibly TRBD1 for D (5 bases). Germline V gene data show CDR1 as SGHTA and CDR2 as FQGTGA. The CDR3 has 13 residues. V lost 1 base to trimming and J lost 4 bases, with 5 bases between them. CDR3 protein: CASSLKGGNTIYF. The CDR3 DNA reads TGTGCCAGCAGCTTAAAGGGGGGAAACACCATATATTTT.

The V call is TRBV4-2, the J call TRBJ2-1, with D perhaps matching TRBD2 (5 bases). Trimming cost V 2 bases and J 6 bases, with 17 bases left between them. The CDR3 has 16 amino acids. Germline CDR1 is LGHNA and CDR2 is YNFKEQ. CDR3 in DNA: TGTGCCAGCAGCCAAAGTTTGCTAGCTCCACGCAATGAGCAGTTCTTC. Protein: CASSQSLLAPRNEQFF.

The chain combines TRBV11-3 with TRBJ2-3, with 7 bases that match TRBD1. J was trimmed by 4 bases and V by 3 bases; bases with no gene match: 7. In germline, CDR1 is SGHNT, CDR2 YENEEA. CDR3 length: 15 amino acids. This CDR3 is CASSFNRGRADTQYF. CDR3 coding DNA: TGTGCCAGCAGCTTCAACAGGGGCAGGGCAGATACGCAGTATTTT.

The count of this clone is one. The chain employs TRBV18 and TRBJ1-6; D perhaps matches TRBD1 (5 bases). The CDR3 contains 16 residues. The V end lost 6 bases, the J end lost 8 bases, and 20 bases lay between the germline ends. Germline V gives CDR1 KGHSH, CDR2 LQKENI. The CDR3 sequence: CASSYTIGQGDSPLHF. As DNA, the CDR3 is TGTGCCAGCTCGTACACTATAGGGCAGGGAGATTCACCCCTCCACTTT.

V usage is TRBV6-4 and J usage is TRBJ1-6; D gene unclear. The germline V gene encodes CDR1 MRHNA and CDR2 SNTAGT. With 8 bases removed from V and 3 bases from J, the gap between germline ends came to 8 bases. This CDR3 spans 13 amino acids. The DNA for the CDR3 is TGTGCCAGCCAGGAGAGCTATAATTCACCCCTCCACTTT. It codes for CASQESYNSPLHF.

This chain links TRBV7-8 with TRBJ1-3; TRBD1 matches at 7 bases. Germline-derived CDR1 and CDR2 are SGHVS and FQNEAQ. Trimming removed 5 bases from V and 4 bases from J; junction bases left unmatched: 2. CDR3 length equals 13 residues. CDR3 sequence reads: CASSAGQGNTIYF. As DNA, the CDR3 is TGTGCCAGCAGCGCGGGACAGGGAAACACCATATATTTT.

The gene calls are TRBV7-3 and TRBJ2-5; TRBD1 aligns across 8 bases. Germline CDR1 SGHTA, CDR2 FQGTGA. V dropped 5 bases and J dropped 4; count of bases not matched to a gene: 3. The CDR3 has 13 amino acids. The CDR3 nucleotides are TGTGCCAGCAGCCTCGGACAGGGAGAGACCCAGTACTTC. Its translation is CASSLGQGETQYF.

This clone was observed once. The chain combines TRBV19 with TRBJ1-5; TRBD1 matches at 7 bases. CDR3 length: 15 residues. V lost 10 bases, J lost 4 bases, and 13 bases stayed unmatched. Germline V gene sequence: CDR1 LNHDA, CDR2 SQIVND (reference sequence). In nucleotides, the CDR3 is TGTGCCACTATGGAAGGGGGCCGAGGAAATCAGCCCCAGCATTTT. Its protein product is CATMEGGRGNQPQHF. Full variable domain (remainder filled in from reference TRBV19 and TRBJ1-5): DGGITQSPKYLFRKEGQNVTLSCEQNLNHDAMYWYRQDPGQGLRLIYYSQIVNDFQKGDIAEGYSVSREKKESFPLTVTSAQKNPTAFYLCATMEGGRGNQPQHFGDGTRLSIL.

The chain combines TRBV15 with TRBJ1-4, with D possibly TRBD1 on 5 matching bases. The CDR3 totals 14 residues. V lost 1 base to trimming and J lost 5 bases, with 8 bases between them. Germline V lookup: CDR1 LNHNV, CDR2 YYDKDF (reference sequence). The CDR3 region is CATSRGRGNEKLFF. The CDR3 DNA sequence: TGTGCCACCAGCAGAGGGCGGGGGAATGAAAAACTGTTTTTT.